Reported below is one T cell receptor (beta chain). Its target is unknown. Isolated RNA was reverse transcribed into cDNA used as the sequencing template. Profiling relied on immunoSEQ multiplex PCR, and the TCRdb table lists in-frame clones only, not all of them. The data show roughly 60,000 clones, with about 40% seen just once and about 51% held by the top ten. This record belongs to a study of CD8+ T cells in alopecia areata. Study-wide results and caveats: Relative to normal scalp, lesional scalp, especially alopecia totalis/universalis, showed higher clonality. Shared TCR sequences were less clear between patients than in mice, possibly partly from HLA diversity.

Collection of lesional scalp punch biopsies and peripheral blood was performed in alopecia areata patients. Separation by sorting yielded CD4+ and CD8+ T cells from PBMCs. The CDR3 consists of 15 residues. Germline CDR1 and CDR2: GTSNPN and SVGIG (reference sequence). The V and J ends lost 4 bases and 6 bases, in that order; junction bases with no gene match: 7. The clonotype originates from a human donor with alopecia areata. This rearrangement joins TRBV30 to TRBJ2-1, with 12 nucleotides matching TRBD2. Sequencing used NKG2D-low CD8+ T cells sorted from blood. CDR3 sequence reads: CAWTLLAGGSNEQFF. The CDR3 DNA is TGTGCCTGGACCTTACTAGCGGGAGGAAGCAATGAGCAGTTCTTC.